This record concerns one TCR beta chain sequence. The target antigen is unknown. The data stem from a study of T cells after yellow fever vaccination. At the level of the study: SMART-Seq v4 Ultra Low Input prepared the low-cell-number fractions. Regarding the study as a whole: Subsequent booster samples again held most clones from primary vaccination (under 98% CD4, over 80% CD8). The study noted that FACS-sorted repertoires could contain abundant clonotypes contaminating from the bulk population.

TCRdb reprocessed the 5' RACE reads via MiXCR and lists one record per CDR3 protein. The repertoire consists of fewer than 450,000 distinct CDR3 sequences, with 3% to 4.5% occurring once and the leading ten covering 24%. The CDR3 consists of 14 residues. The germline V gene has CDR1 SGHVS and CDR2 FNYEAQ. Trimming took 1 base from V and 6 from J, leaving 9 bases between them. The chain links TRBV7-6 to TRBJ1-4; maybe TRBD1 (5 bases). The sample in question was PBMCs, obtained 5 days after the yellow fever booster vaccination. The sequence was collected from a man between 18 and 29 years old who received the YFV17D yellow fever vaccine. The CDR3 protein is CASSLEGTYEKLFF. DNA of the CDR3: TGTGCCAGCAGCTTAGAGGGGACTTATGAAAAACTGTTTTTT.